These T cell receptor beta chains were read from a single sample in a study of blood T cell repertoires in COVID-19. The table came from immunoSEQ multiplex PCR; TCRdb's copy has only in-frame clones and leaves some out. The data contain around 45,000 clones, 83% of them singletons. Sequencing was carried out using peripheral blood. The receptors originated from a man of 80 years or more in a cohort sampled during active COVID-19. CDR3s include the opening cysteine and the closing phenylalanine or tryptophan. A D gene is named only where the DNA matches it firmly. The listing skips clone size in some rows; elsewhere it reads once, few, many or a size class.

abundance: few; v_gene: TRBV25-1; d_gene: .; j_gene: TRBJ1-1; CDR3nt: TGTGCCAGCAGTGAATGGGGAGGAAGGAGGGGCGACACTGAAGCTTTCTTT; CDR3aa: CASSEWGGRRGDTEAFF
abundance: .; v_gene: TRBV2; d_gene: TRBD1; j_gene: TRBJ2-1; CDR3nt: TGTGCCAGCAGGGGACAGGGGGCAAATTTTGAGCAGTTCTTC; CDR3aa: CASRGQGANFEQFF
abundance: .; v_gene: TRBV5-4; d_gene: TRBD1; j_gene: TRBJ2-5; CDR3nt: TGTGCCAGCAGCCTACCGGCAGGGGGCGGGGAGACCCAGTACTTC; CDR3aa: CASSLPAGGGETQYF
abundance: .; v_gene: TRBV5-1; d_gene: TRBD2; j_gene: TRBJ2-3; CDR3nt: TGCGCCAGCAGCTTGGCCCCCCGCGGGGGGGTTAGCACAGATACGCAGTATTTT; CDR3aa: CASSLAPRGGVSTDTQYF
abundance: .; v_gene: TRBV6-5; d_gene: .; j_gene: TRBJ1-2; CDR3nt: TGTGCCAGCAGTTACAGGGGCTATGGCTACACCTTC; CDR3aa: CASSYRGYGYTF
abundance: .; v_gene: TRBV6-5; d_gene: .; j_gene: TRBJ1-2; CDR3nt: TGTGCCAGCAGTTCCGAGTGGGGCGGCGGCTACACCTTC; CDR3aa: CASSSEWGGGYTF
abundance: .; v_gene: TRBV12-3/TRBV12-4; d_gene: .; j_gene: TRBJ1-2; CDR3nt: TGTGCCAGCAGTAAGACTCTTAACTATGGCTACACCTTC; CDR3aa: CASSKTLNYGYTF
abundance: .; v_gene: TRBV18; d_gene: .; j_gene: TRBJ1-1; CDR3nt: TGTGCCAGCTCAGGGCGGGAGGACGAACTAAACACTGAAGCTTTCTTT; CDR3aa: CASSGREDELNTEAFF
abundance: .; v_gene: TRBV2; d_gene: .; j_gene: TRBJ1-1; CDR3nt: TGTGCCAGCAGAGCATTCCAGAACACTGAAGCTTTCTTT; CDR3aa: CASRAFQNTEAFF
abundance: .; v_gene: TRBV5-4; d_gene: .; j_gene: TRBJ1-1; CDR3nt: TGTGCCTTGGGCGGGGGCGGCACTGAAGCTTTCTTT; CDR3aa: CALGGGGTEAFF
abundance: .; v_gene: TRBV18; d_gene: .; j_gene: TRBJ1-1; CDR3nt: TGTGCCAGCTCACCCCAGGGTTCCGGCACTGAAGCTTTCTTT; CDR3aa: CASSPQGSGTEAFF
abundance: .; v_gene: TRBV24-1; d_gene: TRBD1; j_gene: TRBJ2-1; CDR3nt: TGTGCCACCAGTGGTCAACAGGGGGACAATGAGCAGTTCTTC; CDR3aa: CATSGQQGDNEQFF
abundance: .; v_gene: TRBV24-1; d_gene: .; j_gene: TRBJ1-6; CDR3nt: TGTGCCACCACCAGAGCCGGGCAGGGGAGCGGCTCACCCCTCCACTTT; CDR3aa: CATTRAGQGSGSPLHF
abundance: .; v_gene: TRBV11-2; d_gene: .; j_gene: TRBJ1-1; CDR3nt: TGTGCCAGCAGCCTCCGTTGGGGACTCCTAAACACTGAAGCTTTCTTT; CDR3aa: CASSLRWGLLNTEAFF
abundance: .; v_gene: TRBV5-6; d_gene: TRBD1; j_gene: TRBJ1-3; CDR3nt: TGTGCCAGCAGCTCCGCCGGGACAGGGATACCAAACACCATATATTTT; CDR3aa: CASSSAGTGIPNTIYF
abundance: once; v_gene: TRBV21-1; d_gene: .; j_gene: TRBJ2-2; CDR3nt: TGTGCCAGCAGCGTTCGGAACCGGGACAGGCCGTTACTTTCGAACACCGGGGAGCTGTTTTTT; CDR3aa: CASSVRNRDRPLLSNTGELFF
abundance: .; v_gene: TRBV28; d_gene: TRBD2; j_gene: TRBJ2-1; CDR3nt: TGTGCCAGCAGTTTACCGGGACTAGCGGTGGGGGGGCAGTTCTTC; CDR3aa: CASSLPGLAVGGQFF
abundance: .; v_gene: TRBV5-5; d_gene: TRBD1; j_gene: TRBJ2-7; CDR3nt: TGTGCCAGCAGCTTATCCGGGACAGGGGGCTACGAGCAGTACTTC; CDR3aa: CASSLSGTGGYEQYF
abundance: .; v_gene: TRBV12-3/TRBV12-4; d_gene: .; j_gene: TRBJ1-1; CDR3nt: TGTGCCAGCAGCATCCTAGACACTGAAGCTTTCTTT; CDR3aa: CASSILDTEAFF
abundance: .; v_gene: TRBV11-2; d_gene: .; j_gene: TRBJ2-2; CDR3nt: TGTGCCAGCAGCTTAGAACCGGGGAGTGGGGAGCTGTTTTTT; CDR3aa: CASSLEPGSGELFF
abundance: .; v_gene: TRBV11-2; d_gene: .; j_gene: TRBJ2-7; CDR3nt: TGTGCCAGCAGTCCTTCCGGGAGTGGGGGGTACGAGCAGTACTTC; CDR3aa: CASSPSGSGGYEQYF
abundance: .; v_gene: TRBV7-9; d_gene: .; j_gene: TRBJ1-6; CDR3nt: TGTGCCAGCAGCTTATCGGAGACTCCTAATTCACCCCTCCACTTT; CDR3aa: CASSLSETPNSPLHF
abundance: .; v_gene: TRBV19; d_gene: .; j_gene: TRBJ2-1; CDR3nt: TGTGCCAGTAGTAGGAGGGGCCAGGCGCGTCCCAATGAGCAGTTCTTC; CDR3aa: CASSRRGQARPNEQFF
abundance: few; v_gene: TRBV19; d_gene: .; j_gene: TRBJ1-5; CDR3nt: TGTGCCAGTAGTATAAAGGGGGATGGCAATCAGCCCCAGCATTTT; CDR3aa: CASSIKGDGNQPQHF
abundance: .; v_gene: TRBV11-3; d_gene: TRBD2; j_gene: TRBJ2-1; CDR3nt: TGTGCCAGCAGCTTAAAGGGGACTAGCGGGAGCCCGTACAATGAGCAGTTCTTC; CDR3aa: CASSLKGTSGSPYNEQFF
abundance: .; v_gene: TRBV4-1; d_gene: .; j_gene: TRBJ1-4; CDR3nt: TGCGCCAGCAGCCTCGGCGGTTATGAAAAACTGTTTTTT; CDR3aa: CASSLGGYEKLFF
abundance: once; v_gene: TRBV10-3; d_gene: TRBD1; j_gene: TRBJ2-7; CDR3nt: TGTGCCATCAGTGCCGGACAGGGGGCCTACGAGCAGTACTTC; CDR3aa: CAISAGQGAYEQYF
abundance: .; v_gene: TRBV24-1; d_gene: TRBD2; j_gene: TRBJ2-3; CDR3nt: TGTGCCACCAGTGATAGGAGGGAGGGTCGAGATACGCAGTATTTT; CDR3aa: CATSDRREGRDTQYF
abundance: once; v_gene: TRBV27; d_gene: .; j_gene: TRBJ2-5; CDR3nt: TGTGCCAGTCGGCGGGAAGGGACCCAGTACTTC; CDR3aa: CASRREGTQYF
abundance: .; v_gene: TRBV4-3; d_gene: TRBD1; j_gene: TRBJ2-6; CDR3nt: TGCGCCAGCAGCCAGGATGGGACAGGGAGTGGGGCCAACGTCCTGACTTTC; CDR3aa: CASSQDGTGSGANVLTF
abundance: .; v_gene: TRBV15; d_gene: .; j_gene: TRBJ2-1; CDR3nt: TGTGCCACCAGCAGAGGAAGCGGGCCCTACAATGAGCAGTTCTTC; CDR3aa: CATSRGSGPYNEQFF
abundance: few; v_gene: TRBV13; d_gene: .; j_gene: TRBJ2-2; CDR3nt: TGTGCCAGCAGCCCGCGACTCGCGGGAGAGCTGTTTTTT; CDR3aa: CASSPRLAGELFF
abundance: .; v_gene: TRBV4-1; d_gene: TRBD1; j_gene: TRBJ1-5; CDR3nt: TGCGCCAGCAGCCAAGACAGGGGGCTAGGCCAGCCCCAGCATTTT; CDR3aa: CASSQDRGLGQPQHF
abundance: once; v_gene: TRBV28; d_gene: .; j_gene: TRBJ2-7; CDR3nt: TGTGCCAGCAGTTTGAGGGTGTGGTACGAGCAGTACTTC; CDR3aa: CASSLRVWYEQYF
abundance: .; v_gene: TRBV9; d_gene: TRBD2; j_gene: TRBJ2-7; CDR3nt: TGTGCCAGCAGCGTATGTCGGGAGGTAAGGTACGAGCAGTACTTC; CDR3aa: CASSVCREVRYEQYF
abundance: .; v_gene: TRBV9; d_gene: .; j_gene: TRBJ2-3; CDR3nt: TGTGCCAGCAGCAAGGGACTTGCAGATACGCAGTATTTT; CDR3aa: CASSKGLADTQYF
abundance: .; v_gene: TRBV7-2; d_gene: TRBD2; j_gene: TRBJ2-5; CDR3nt: TGTGCCAGCAGCTCTTCCGGGGGGTCAGAGACCCAGTACTTC; CDR3aa: CASSSSGGSETQYF
abundance: .; v_gene: TRBV6-5; d_gene: TRBD2; j_gene: TRBJ2-3; CDR3nt: TGTGCCAGCAGACAACTAGCGACTAGCACAGATACGCAGTATTTT; CDR3aa: CASRQLATSTDTQYF
abundance: .; v_gene: TRBV5-1; d_gene: .; j_gene: TRBJ1-5; CDR3nt: TGCGCCAGCAGCTTATCGGGGGGTGGCAATCAGCCCCAGCATTTT; CDR3aa: CASSLSGGGNQPQHF
abundance: .; v_gene: TRBV28; d_gene: .; j_gene: TRBJ2-7; CDR3nt: TGTGCCAGCGGAAATCTCGGGACTTTCCCTTACGAGCAGTACTTC; CDR3aa: CASGNLGTFPYEQYF
abundance: .; v_gene: TRBV13; d_gene: .; j_gene: TRBJ1-2; CDR3nt: TGTGCCAGCAGCTTAGGGACAGACTATGGCTACACCTTC; CDR3aa: CASSLGTDYGYTF
abundance: .; v_gene: TRBV13; d_gene: .; j_gene: TRBJ1-3; CDR3nt: TGTGCCAGCAGCTTACCTTCCTCTGGAAACACCATATATTTT; CDR3aa: CASSLPSSGNTIYF
abundance: .; v_gene: TRBV27; d_gene: TRBD1; j_gene: TRBJ1-5; CDR3nt: TGTGCCAGCAGTTTAGGGACAGGGGTCAGCAATCAGCCCCAGCATTTT; CDR3aa: CASSLGTGVSNQPQHF
abundance: .; v_gene: TRBV7-2; d_gene: TRBD1; j_gene: TRBJ2-7; CDR3nt: TGTGCCAGCAGCATCTGGACAGGGCTTTACGAGCAGTACTTC; CDR3aa: CASSIWTGLYEQYF
abundance: once; v_gene: TRBV5-1; d_gene: .; j_gene: TRBJ2-2; CDR3nt: TGCGCCAGCAGCTTGGCACAGCCAGGGTCGGGGGAGCTGTTTTTT; CDR3aa: CASSLAQPGSGELFF
abundance: .; v_gene: TRBV7-9; d_gene: TRBD1; j_gene: TRBJ1-1; CDR3nt: TGTGCCAGCAGCTCGTCCCGGGACAGGGGGACGAACACTGAAGCTTTCTTT; CDR3aa: CASSSSRDRGTNTEAFF
abundance: few; v_gene: TRBV30; d_gene: TRBD1; j_gene: TRBJ1-4; CDR3nt: TGTGCCTGGAGTGCAGGGGGTGGTAATGAAAAACTGTTTTTT; CDR3aa: CAWSAGGGNEKLFF
abundance: .; v_gene: TRBV3-1/TRBV3-2; d_gene: TRBD1; j_gene: TRBJ1-2; CDR3nt: TGTGCCAGCAGCCAAGAGTTAGGGGGCGATGGCTACACCTTC; CDR3aa: CASSQELGGDGYTF
abundance: .; v_gene: TRBV11-2; d_gene: TRBD2; j_gene: TRBJ2-2; CDR3nt: TGTGCCAGCAAGGGACTAGCGGGGGCAGACACCGGGGAGCTGTTTTTT; CDR3aa: CASKGLAGADTGELFF
abundance: few; v_gene: TRBV7-3; d_gene: .; j_gene: TRBJ1-1; CDR3nt: TGTGCCAGCAGCTTAATCCGGTGGGGCAGGGCACCCTCTGGGGCTTTCTTT; CDR3aa: CASSLIRWGRAPSGAFF
abundance: .; v_gene: TRBV4-3; d_gene: TRBD2; j_gene: TRBJ2-7; CDR3nt: TGCGCCAGCAGCCAAGGGCTAGCGGGGGGCTACGAGCAGTACTTC; CDR3aa: CASSQGLAGGYEQYF
abundance: .; v_gene: TRBV27; d_gene: TRBD1; j_gene: TRBJ1-5; CDR3nt: TGTGCCAGCAGTTTGACAGGGTTTAGCAATCAGCCCCAGCATTTT; CDR3aa: CASSLTGFSNQPQHF
abundance: .; v_gene: TRBV7-2; d_gene: TRBD2; j_gene: TRBJ2-5; CDR3nt: TGTGCCAGCAGCTTCCGCGGGAGGGACCAAGAGACCCAGTACTTC; CDR3aa: CASSFRGRDQETQYF
abundance: .; v_gene: TRBV10-3; d_gene: TRBD2; j_gene: TRBJ2-3; CDR3nt: TGTGCCATCAGTAGAACTAGCGGGAGCACAGATACGCAGTATTTT; CDR3aa: CAISRTSGSTDTQYF